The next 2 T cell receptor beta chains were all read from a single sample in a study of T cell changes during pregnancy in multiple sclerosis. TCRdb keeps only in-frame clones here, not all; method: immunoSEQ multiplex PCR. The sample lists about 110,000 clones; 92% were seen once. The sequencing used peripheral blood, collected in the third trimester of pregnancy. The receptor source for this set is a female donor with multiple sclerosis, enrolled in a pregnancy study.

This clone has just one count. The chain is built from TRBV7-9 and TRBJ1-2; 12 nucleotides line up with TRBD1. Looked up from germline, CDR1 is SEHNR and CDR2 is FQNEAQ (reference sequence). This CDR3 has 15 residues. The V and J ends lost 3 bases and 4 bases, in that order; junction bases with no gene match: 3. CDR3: CASSFGTGGAYGYTF. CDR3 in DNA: TGTGCCAGCAGCTTCGGGACAGGGGGCGCCTATGGCTACACCTTC.

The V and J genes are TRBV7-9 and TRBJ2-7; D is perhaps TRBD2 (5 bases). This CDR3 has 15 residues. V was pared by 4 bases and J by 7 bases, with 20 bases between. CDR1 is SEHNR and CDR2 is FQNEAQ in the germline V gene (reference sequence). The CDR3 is CASSSPLGAFGEQYF. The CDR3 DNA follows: TGTGCCAGCAGCTCCCCTCTGGGAGCGTTTGGGGAGCAGTACTTC.